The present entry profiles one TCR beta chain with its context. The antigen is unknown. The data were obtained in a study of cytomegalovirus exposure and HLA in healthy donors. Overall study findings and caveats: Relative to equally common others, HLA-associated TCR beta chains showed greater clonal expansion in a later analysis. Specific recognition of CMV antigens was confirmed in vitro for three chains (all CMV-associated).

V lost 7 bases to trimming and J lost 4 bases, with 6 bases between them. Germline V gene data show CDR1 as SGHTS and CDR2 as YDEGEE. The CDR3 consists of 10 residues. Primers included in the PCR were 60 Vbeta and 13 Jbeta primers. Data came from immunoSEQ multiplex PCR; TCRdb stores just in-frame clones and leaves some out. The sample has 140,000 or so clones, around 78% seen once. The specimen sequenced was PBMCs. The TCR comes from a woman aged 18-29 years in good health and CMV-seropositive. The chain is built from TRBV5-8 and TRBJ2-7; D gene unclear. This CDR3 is CASYRYEQYF. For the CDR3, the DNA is TGTGCCAGCTATCGGTACGAGCAGTACTTC.